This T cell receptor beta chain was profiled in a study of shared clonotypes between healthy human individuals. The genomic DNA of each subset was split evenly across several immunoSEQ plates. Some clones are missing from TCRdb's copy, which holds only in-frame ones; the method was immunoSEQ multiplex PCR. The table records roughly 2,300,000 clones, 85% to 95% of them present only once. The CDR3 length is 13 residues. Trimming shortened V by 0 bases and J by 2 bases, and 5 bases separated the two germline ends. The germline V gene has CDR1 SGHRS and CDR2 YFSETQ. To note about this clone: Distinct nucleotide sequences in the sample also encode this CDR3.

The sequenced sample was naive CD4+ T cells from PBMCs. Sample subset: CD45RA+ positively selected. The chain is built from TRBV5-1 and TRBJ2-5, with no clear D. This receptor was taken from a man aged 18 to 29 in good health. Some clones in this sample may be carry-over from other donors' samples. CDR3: CASSLGVQETQYF. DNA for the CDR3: TGCGCCAGCAGCTTGGGGGTACAAGAGACCCAGTACTTC.